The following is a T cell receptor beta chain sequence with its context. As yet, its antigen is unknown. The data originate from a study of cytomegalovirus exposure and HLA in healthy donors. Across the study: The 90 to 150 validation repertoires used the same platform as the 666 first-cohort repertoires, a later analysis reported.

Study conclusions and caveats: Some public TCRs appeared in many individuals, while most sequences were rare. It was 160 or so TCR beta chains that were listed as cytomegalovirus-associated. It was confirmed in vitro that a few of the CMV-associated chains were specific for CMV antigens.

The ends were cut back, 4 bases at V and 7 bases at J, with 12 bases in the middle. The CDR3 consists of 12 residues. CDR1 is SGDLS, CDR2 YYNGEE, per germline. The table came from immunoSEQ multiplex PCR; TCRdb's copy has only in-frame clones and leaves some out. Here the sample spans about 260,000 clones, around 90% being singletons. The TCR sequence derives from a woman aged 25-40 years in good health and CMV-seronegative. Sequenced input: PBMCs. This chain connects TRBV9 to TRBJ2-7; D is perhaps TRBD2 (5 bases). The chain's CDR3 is CASSPPGEEQYF. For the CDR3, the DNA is TGTGCCAGCAGCCCACCTGGGGAGGAGCAGTACTTC.